A single sample is the source of the 17 T cell receptor beta chains below, sequenced in a study of T cell repertoires in cytomegalovirus infection. For these TCRs, the target antigens are not known. In TCRdb, the reads were re-called with MiXCR into one record per CDR3 protein. The data contain roughly 150,000 distinct CDR3 sequences, 32% of them singletons. The material was CD8+ T cells from cultured PBMCs, obtained from culture after CMV antigen stimulation. The source of these receptors is a human donor in good health (CMV status not recorded). Some clones in this sample may be carry-over from other donors' samples.

V usage is TRBV7-8 and J usage is TRBJ2-1; 16 nucleotides match TRBD2. Unmatched junction bases numbered 6, after V lost 3 bases and J lost 4 bases. CDR3 length: 18 amino acids. The V gene's germline CDR1 is SGHVS and CDR2 FQNEAQ. The CDR3 loop reads CASSLYGTSGGGYNEQFF. DNA of the CDR3: TGTGCCAGCAGCTTGTATGGGACTAGCGGGGGGGGATACAATGAGCAGTTCTTC.

The chain couples TRBV12-3 or TRBV12-4 to TRBJ2-3, with D tentatively TRBD2 (5 bases). The CDR3 length is 14 residues. V was cut by 3 bases and J by 2 bases, with 9 bases left in between. Here the CDR3 reads CASSLEVYTDTQYF. CDR3 DNA: TGTGCCAGCAGTTTGGAGGTGTACACAGATACGCAGTATTTT.

This clonotype was seen more than once but under ten times. V is TRBV7-3 and J is TRBJ2-7; 14 bases agree with TRBD2. V shed 0 bases and J 5 bases; nucleotides not matched to a gene: 0. From germline, CDR1 is SGHTA and CDR2 FQGTGA. This CDR3 region has 15 residues. This chain's CDR3 is CASSLTGLAGDEQYF. The CDR3, as DNA: TGTGCCAGCAGCTTAACGGGACTAGCGGGGGACGAGCAGTACTTC.

The chain is built from TRBV7-6 and TRBJ2-1; the D gene is possibly TRBD2 (5 bases). The CDR3 length is 17 residues. CDR1 SGHVS and CDR2 FNYEAQ come from the germline V gene. V lost 6 bases, J lost 5 bases, and 23 bases lay in between. This chain's CDR3 is CASREVPGSARDNEQFF. The CDR3 coding sequence is TGTGCCAGCAGGGAGGTGCCCGGCTCCGCTAGGGACAATGAGCAGTTCTTC.

There are a few counts of this clonotype. The rearrangement uses TRBV29-1 and TRBJ2-1; TRBD2 agrees at 13 bases. CDR1 and CDR2 (germline): SQVTM, ANQGSEA. J was trimmed by 5 bases and V by 2 bases; bases with no gene match: 12. The CDR3 runs to 18 residues. As DNA, the CDR3 is TGCAGCGTTGAAACTAGCGGGGGGGGAACCACTAACAACAATGAGCAGTTCTTC. Protein product: CSVETSGGGTTNNNEQFF.

The chain recombines TRBV7-2 with TRBJ2-3; the D gene is possibly TRBD1 (5 bases). Trimming pared 0 bases from V and 5 bases from J, leaving 9 bases between. The CDR3 has 14 residues. Germline V gene sequence: CDR1 SGHTA, CDR2 FQGNSA. CDR3 in DNA: TGTGCCAGCAGCTTAGCGCTGGGGCTAGATACGCAGTATTTT. Translated: CASSLALGLDTQYF.

The chain combines TRBV9 with TRBJ2-7; TRBD2 is a possible D gene (5 bases). This CDR3 contains 15 residues. Germline V gene lookup returns CDR1 SGDLS and CDR2 YYNGEE. The germline V and J ends were trimmed by 0 bases and 4 bases, with 14 bases remaining between them. Written as DNA, the CDR3 is TGTGCCAGCAGCGTAGTGAGGGTAATGGTATACGAGCAGTACTTC. Translating it yields CASSVVRVMVYEQYF.

This clonotype turned up a few times. The genes are TRBV7-8 and TRBJ2-7; D unclear. V was shortened by 7 bases and J by 2 bases, with 15 bases between the two germline ends. Per germline, CDR1 SGHVS and CDR2 FQNEAQ. The CDR3 extends over 14 amino acids. This CDR3 is CASNQGRFPYEQYF. CDR3 in DNA: TGTGCCAGCAACCAAGGACGGTTCCCCTACGAGCAGTACTTC.

This clonotype was counted only a few times. This rearrangement joins TRBV7-3 to TRBJ1-2, with a possible D match to TRBD1 (6 bases). The CDR3 covers 12 residues. V was clipped by 10 bases and J by 1 base, with 10 bases between them. Germline CDR1 and CDR2: SGHTA and FQGTGA. CDR3 nucleotide sequence: TGTGCCACCGTACAGGGTAACTATGGCTACACCTTC. It translates to CATVQGNYGYTF.

J is TRBJ1-1 and V is TRBV11-2; no definite D call. The CDR3 is 15 amino acids. V shed 3 bases and J shed 4 bases, with 15 bases lying between them. Germline assignment: CDR1 SGHAT and CDR2 FQNNGV. The CDR3 bases are TGTGCCAGCAGCTTCCAGGTGGGAGAATTCACTGAAGCTTTCTTT. This codes for CASSFQVGEFTEAFF.

This clonotype was recorded at least ten times. The rearrangement uses TRBV23-1 and TRBJ1-2; D gene ambiguous. TRBV23-1 is filed as an ORF, its function uncertain. Trimming shortened V by 8 bases and J by 0 bases, and 19 bases separated the two germline ends. The CDR3 sequence is 16 residues long. The CDR3 nucleotides read TGCGCCAGCCCCCAGGTCTATAAGGGATCTAACTATGGCTACACCTTC. Translated: CASPQVYKGSNYGYTF.

This clonotype was detected a few times. The CDR3 protein is CASSLAGAGETQYF. The CDR3 nucleotides read TGTGCCAGCAGTTTGGCGGGGGCCGGTGAGACCCAGTACTTC. The chain has TRBV27 and TRBJ2-5, with a possible D match to TRBD2 (7 bases). This CDR3 contains 14 residues. Trimming took 3 bases from V and 5 from J, leaving 13 bases between them. Germline loops: CDR1 MNHEY, CDR2 SMNVEV (reference sequence).

The chain employs TRBV29-1 and TRBJ2-7, with TRBD1 matching 8 bases. The trim removed 2 bases at V and 6 bases at J, leaving 3 bases unmatched. The CDR3 is made up of 12 amino acids. The germline gives CDR1 SQVTM, CDR2 ANQGSEA. Here the CDR3 reads CSVEIQGGEQYF. The CDR3 DNA is TGCAGCGTTGAAATACAGGGGGGCGAGCAGTACTTC.

The chain couples TRBV24-1 to TRBJ2-5; TRBD2 matches 12 bases. V trimming: 4 bases; J trimming: 2 bases; junction bases outside the gene matches: 4. CDR3 length: 16 amino acids. The germline V gene has CDR1 KGHDR and CDR2 SFDVKD. The CDR3 sequence: CATSDPLAGGQETQYF. As DNA, the CDR3 is TGTGCCACCAGTGACCCACTAGCGGGGGGACAAGAGACCCAGTACTTC.

The chain couples TRBV5-1 to TRBJ2-7; perhaps TRBD2 as D (7 bases). This CDR3 comprises 15 residues. Looked up from germline, CDR1 is SGHRS and CDR2 is YFSETQ. Trimming cost V 3 bases and J 3 bases, with 16 bases left between them. This CDR3 is CASSSTRGAYYEQYF. The CDR3 region has the DNA TGCGCCAGCAGCTCGACTCGGGGGGCTTACTACGAGCAGTACTTC.

The gene calls are TRBV12-3 or TRBV12-4 and TRBJ2-1; no reliable D call. The CDR3 spans 12 residues. V was cut by 1 base and J by 8 bases, with 6 bases left in between. CDR3 protein: CASSLVLDEQFF. The CDR3 DNA reads as TGTGCCAGCAGTTTAGTTTTAGATGAGCAGTTCTTC.

This clonotype is termed medium-sized. The chain couples TRBV7-2 to TRBJ2-3; TRBD2 agrees at 7 bases. V shed 8 bases, J shed 0 bases, and the junction held 5 bases outside the gene matches. CDR1 and CDR2 (germline): SGHTA, FQGNSA. This CDR3 has 14 residues. CDR3 in DNA: TGTGCCAGCGTCAGCGGGGCAAGCACAGATACGCAGTATTTT. This translates into CASVSGASTDTQYF.